This TCR beta chain came from a study of technical replicates of blood from a few donors. Produced via immunoSEQ multiplex PCR; TCRdb's table is partial and in-frame only. This table has about 50,000 clones, 95% to 97% appearing once. V was clipped by 6 bases and J by 3 bases, with 14 bases between them. The germline V gene encodes CDR1 SEHNR and CDR2 FQNEAQ (reference sequence). This CDR3 contains 14 residues. The material sequenced was T cells isolated from PBMCs. The chain combines TRBV7-9 with TRBJ1-1; no reliable D call. The source is a human donor in good health. The CDR3 nucleotides are TGTGCCAGCAGGGGTGAGGGATGGGACACTGAAGCTTTCTTT. Its protein product is CASRGEGWDTEAFF.